Listed below are T cell receptor beta chains from one sample, sequenced in a study of T cell clones after liver transplantation. Sequencing used immunoSEQ multiplex PCR; TCRdb keeps in-frame clones, though not all of them. Altogether roughly 70,000 clones are present, around nine tenths being singletons, with the ten largest covering roughly 2.7%. The material was CD4+ T cells from blood, obtained before liver transplant. Receptors originate from a human donor who received a liver transplant. Both conserved end residues are part of each CDR3. D genes are given only for firm matches. Size values are once, few and many counts, or a class for expanded clones, and some rows have none.

abundance,d_gene,j_gene,v_gene,CDR3nt,CDR3aa
NA,TRBD1,TRBJ1-3,TRBV9,TGTGCCAGCAGCGCCCGTGGACAGGGTGACACCATATATTTT,CASSARGQGDTIYF
NA,TRBD2,TRBJ2-1,TRBV11-2,TGTGCCAGCAGCTTTTGGGGGACTAGCGGGATCAATGAGCAGTTCTTC,CASSFWGTSGINEQFF
NA,NA,TRBJ2-7,TRBV5-1,TGCGCCAGCAGCCCGCAGGGGACCTCTGACTACGAGCAGTACTTC,CASSPQGTSDYEQYF
few,NA,TRBJ2-1,TRBV9,TGTGCCAGCAGCGTAGGAAGGATCAACAATGAGCAGTTCTTC,CASSVGRINNEQFF
NA,NA,TRBJ2-5,TRBV7-2,TGTGCCAGCAGCTTAGTCGGGACGCAAGAGACCCAGTACTTC,CASSLVGTQETQYF
NA,NA,TRBJ2-5,TRBV7-3,TGTGCCAGCAGCAAGCTAGCAGGACAAGAGACCCAGTACTTC,CASSKLAGQETQYF
NA,NA,TRBJ2-5,TRBV11-2,TGTGCCAGCAGCTTAGGGCTAGCCGAGGAGACCCAGTACTTC,CASSLGLAEETQYF
NA,NA,TRBJ1-1,TRBV4-2,TGTGCCAGCAGCCAAGCTCAACAGGAGAACACTGAAGCTTTCTTT,CASSQAQQENTEAFF
NA,NA,TRBJ2-7,TRBV7-8,TGTGCCAGCAGCTTAGTAGCGGATTCCTACGAGCAGTACTTC,CASSLVADSYEQYF
NA,NA,TRBJ1-2,TRBV27,TGTGCCAGCAGTACTGGATTAAGGAATGGCTACACCTTC,CASSTGLRNGYTF
NA,TRBD1,TRBJ2-2,TRBV4-1,TGCGCCAGCAGCCAACGGGACAGGGACAACACCGGGGAGCTGTTTTTT,CASSQRDRDNTGELFF
NA,NA,TRBJ2-4,TRBV11-3,TGTGCCAGCAGCTTAGGTTCAACAACGGGGGACATTCAGTACTTC,CASSLGSTTGDIQYF
NA,NA,TRBJ2-1,TRBV5-1,TGCGCCAGCAGCTTTGGTAACTCGGGGGTTTACAATGAGCAGTTCTTC,CASSFGNSGVYNEQFF
NA,NA,TRBJ1-5,TRBV28,TGTGCCAGCAGCCGACTCGGGGGAGGAAGTCAGCCCCAGCATTTT,CASSRLGGGSQPQHF
NA,NA,TRBJ2-1,TRBV19,TGTGCCAGTAGTATAGGCCCCGGGCTAGAAGAGTTCTTC,CASSIGPGLEEFF
once,TRBD2,TRBJ2-1,TRBV5-4,TGTGCCAGCAGCTTGGGGGGGACTAGTGGCAATGAGCAGTTCTTC,CASSLGGTSGNEQFF
once,NA,TRBJ2-3,TRBV27,TGTGCCAGCAGCCTCTTCCGCGAGACAGATACGCAGTATTTT,CASSLFRETDTQYF
NA,NA,TRBJ1-1,TRBV6-5,TGTGCCAGCATTCAGCAATGGGGCATGAACACTGAAGCTTTCTTT,CASIQQWGMNTEAFF
once,NA,TRBJ2-2,TRBV30,TGTGCCTGGAGTTCCCGAGGGGAGTTGTTTTTT,CAWSSRGELFF
NA,NA,TRBJ2-2,TRBV30,TGTGCCTGGAGTCCCGGAGGTAGCGGGAACACCGGGGAGCTGTTTTTT,CAWSPGGSGNTGELFF
NA,NA,TRBJ1-1,TRBV27,TGTGCCAGCAGCCTACATCCTTGGACAGCCGAAGCTTTCTTT,CASSLHPWTAEAFF
once,NA,TRBJ2-2,TRBV19,TGTGCCAGTAGCAATGCGGGCAGGGGGGCCCTGAACACCGGGGAGCTGTTTTTT,CASSNAGRGALNTGELFF
NA,TRBD2,TRBJ2-7,TRBV2,TGTGCCGGTTTGAAGCGGGAGGGCAACGAGCAGTACTTC,CAGLKREGNEQYF
NA,NA,TRBJ2-5,TRBV11-2,TGTGCCAGCAGCCCCGAACTAGCTGTCGAGACCCAGTACTTC,CASSPELAVETQYF
NA,TRBD1,TRBJ1-2,TRBV7-6,TGTGCCAGCAGCTCCTCGACAGGGGCCCGTGGCTACACCTTC,CASSSSTGARGYTF
NA,NA,TRBJ1-5,TRBV28,TGTGCCAGCAATGCTGGGGTGGGAGGCAATCAGCCCCAGCATTTT,CASNAGVGGNQPQHF
NA,NA,TRBJ2-7,TRBV19,TGTGCCAGTAGTCTGGCTACGGGTAACTACGAGCAGTACTTC,CASSLATGNYEQYF
NA,TRBD1,TRBJ2-4,TRBV7-9,TGTGCCAGCAGCTCCGGGACAGGAAACATTCAGTACTTC,CASSSGTGNIQYF
NA,TRBD2,TRBJ2-1,TRBV7-3,TGTGCCAGCAGCTCTGCAGTCGGGACTAGCGGGAGCCCTAGGTCTCAGCATGAGCAGTTCTTC,CASSSAVGTSGSPRSQHEQFF
once,TRBD1,TRBJ1-2,TRBV6-1,TGTGCCAGCAGTGAGGGGACAGGGGCCGGTGGCTACACCTTC,CASSEGTGAGGYTF
once,TRBD1,TRBJ2-4,TRBV27,TGTGCCAGCGGTGGACAGGCCGCCCCAACCGAAAACATTCAGTACTTC,CASGGQAAPTENIQYF
NA,TRBD1,TRBJ2-3,TRBV2,TGTGCCAGCAGCTACCAGGGGGCCGGAGATACGCAGTATTTT,CASSYQGAGDTQYF
NA,NA,TRBJ2-3,TRBV11-3,TGTGCCAGCAGCTTAGCTTGGGGGAGCACAGATACGCAGTATTTT,CASSLAWGSTDTQYF
NA,TRBD1,TRBJ2-3,TRBV6-1,TGTGCCAGCAGTGATTTAACGGGACAGGGCACAGATACGCAGTATTTT,CASSDLTGQGTDTQYF
NA,NA,TRBJ2-5,TRBV6-1,TGTGCCAGCAGTGAAGTGCCGGAAGAGACCCAGTACTTC,CASSEVPEETQYF
NA,TRBD1,TRBJ2-7,TRBV28,TGTGCCACTCACAGGGGTTCCTACGAGCAGTACTTC,CATHRGSYEQYF
NA,NA,TRBJ2-5,TRBV28,TGTGCCAGCAGTATCGGGGCTACCGGGACCCAGTACTTC,CASSIGATGTQYF
NA,NA,TRBJ2-2,TRBV11-3,TGTGCCACCGAGTCTGAAGGGACAACGAACACCGGGGAGCTGTTTTTT,CATESEGTTNTGELFF
NA,TRBD2,TRBJ2-7,TRBV7-3,TGTGCCAGCAGCCCCAGCCCGGCTAGCGGGCGGTACGAGCAGTACTTC,CASSPSPASGRYEQYF
NA,TRBD2,TRBJ2-3,TRBV7-2,TGTGCCAGCAGCGGACTAGCGTTTAGCACAGATACGCAGTATTTT,CASSGLAFSTDTQYF
NA,NA,TRBJ2-7,TRBV6-5,TGTGCCAGCAGCTTGACTAGGGGCGAGCAGTACTTC,CASSLTRGEQYF
NA,TRBD1,TRBJ2-3,TRBV7-9,TGTGCCAGCAGCTCAGGGACAGCCACTAGCACAGATACGCAGTATTTT,CASSSGTATSTDTQYF
NA,NA,TRBJ2-7,TRBV7-2,TGTGCCAGCAGCTTAGACAGGAACTACGAGCAGTACTTC,CASSLDRNYEQYF
NA,NA,TRBJ1-5,TRBV2,TGTGCCAGCAGGGGGTTGAGCAATCAGCCCCAGCATTTT,CASRGLSNQPQHF
NA,TRBD2,TRBJ2-1,TRBV19,TGTGCCAGTAGTATAAGACTAGCGGTGCTCTACAATGAGCAGTTCTTC,CASSIRLAVLYNEQFF
NA,NA,TRBJ2-7,TRBV9,TGTGCCAGCAGCGTTGCCGGGACAACCTCCTACGAGCAGTACTTC,CASSVAGTTSYEQYF
NA,NA,TRBJ2-5,TRBV29-1,TGCAGCGTTGTCCTCGAAATGGGGGCGCAATGGAAAGAGACCCAGTACTTC,CSVVLEMGAQWKETQYF
NA,NA,TRBJ2-5,TRBV2,TGTGCCAGCAGTCTTGAGGGCCAAGAGACCCAGTACTTC,CASSLEGQETQYF
NA,NA,TRBJ2-5,TRBV2,TGTGCCAGCAGCCTAATGGGAGAGACCCAGTACTTC,CASSLMGETQYF
NA,NA,TRBJ2-7,TRBV6-5,TGTGCCAGCAGTTCCCCCGACGAGCAGTACTTC,CASSSPDEQYF
NA,TRBD2,TRBJ2-1,TRBV5-5,TGTGCCAGCAGCTTGGTTCAGACTAGCGGGAGTCCTCGGGAGCAGTTCTTC,CASSLVQTSGSPREQFF
NA,NA,TRBJ1-1,TRBV6-1,TGTGCCAGCAGTGAATACACAGCCAGGGCTGAAGCTTTCTTT,CASSEYTARAEAFF